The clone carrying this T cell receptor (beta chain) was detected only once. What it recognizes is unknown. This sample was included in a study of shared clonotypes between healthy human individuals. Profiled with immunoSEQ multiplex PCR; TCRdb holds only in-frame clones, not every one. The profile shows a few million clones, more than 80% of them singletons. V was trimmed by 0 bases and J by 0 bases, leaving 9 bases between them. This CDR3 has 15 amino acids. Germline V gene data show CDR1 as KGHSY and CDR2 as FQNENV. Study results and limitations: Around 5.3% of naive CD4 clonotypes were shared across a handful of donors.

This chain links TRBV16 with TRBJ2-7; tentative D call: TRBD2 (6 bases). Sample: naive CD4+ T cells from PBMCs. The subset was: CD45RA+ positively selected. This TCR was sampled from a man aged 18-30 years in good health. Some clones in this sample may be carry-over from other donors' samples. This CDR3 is CASSQSAGPSYEQYF. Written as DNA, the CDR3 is TGTGCCAGCAGCCAATCTGCGGGACCCTCCTACGAGCAGTACTTC.